This T cell receptor beta chain came from a study of T cell clusters in autoimmune cytopenias. Study-level information: A median of about 49,000 TRB reads per sample yielded a median around 2,500 distinct clonotypes.

This CDR3 spans 12 amino acids. Germline V gene data show CDR1 as GTSNPN and CDR2 as SVGIG (reference sequence). TRB was amplified from 250 ng of peripheral blood genomic DNA per sample. TRB rearrangements were amplified by touch-down multiplex PCR with mixed TRB-A/B primers. TCRdb re-called the multiplex PCR reads; every CDR3 protein appears as one record, without DNA. The sample totals 5,100 or so distinct CDR3 sequences. Study observations and caveats: Physiological T cell clusters of healthy donors were apparently absent in primary autoimmune cytopenia patients. TRB repertoire shifts in secondary cytopenia and chronic lymphocytic leukemia mostly reflected lymphoma, not autoimmunity.

This clonotype is deemed medium-sized by its frequency. Its antigen is not identified. This sequence joins TRBV30 and TRBJ1-2; TCRdb's D gene call, TRBD1, goes unchecked for lack of DNA. This clonotype was obtained from a human donor with an autoimmune cytopenia or autoimmune hepatitis (not recorded which). The sequencing sample was made of peripheral blood. CDR3 protein: CAWETTGYGYTF.